This T cell receptor beta chain was sequenced for a study of identifying expanded T cells in peripheral blood. Germline CDR1 reads SGDLS; CDR2 reads YYNGEE. The CDR3 is made up of 16 amino acids. Losses at the gene ends were 4 bases for V and 9 bases for J; bases not matched to a gene: 7. No infections or other immune events were documented during collection. Study results and caveats: Technical replicates showed roughly 1.2 changed clones; two weeks roughly 15; four weeks 19. Across healthy donors, higher total template counts meant significantly greater two-week count variance.

Concerning this clone: The antigen remains unidentified.

Sequenced by immunoSEQ multiplex PCR; TCRdb stores in-frame clones only, minus some. The table lists about 78,000 clones, about 83% of them singletons. The TCR originated in a person aged 18 to 70 in good health. The chain has TRBV9 and TRBJ2-1; 16 bases agree with TRBD2. The specimen was blood. CDR3 protein: CASSPTGLAGGAEQFF. In nucleotides, the CDR3 is TGTGCCAGCAGCCCAACGGGACTAGCGGGAGGGGCTGAGCAGTTCTTC.